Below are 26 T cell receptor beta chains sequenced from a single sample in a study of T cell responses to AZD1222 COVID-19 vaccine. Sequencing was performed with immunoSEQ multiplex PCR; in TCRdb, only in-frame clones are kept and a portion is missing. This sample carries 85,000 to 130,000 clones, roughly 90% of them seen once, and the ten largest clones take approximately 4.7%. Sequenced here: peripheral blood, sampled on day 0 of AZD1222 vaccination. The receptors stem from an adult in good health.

The CDR3 region has the DNA TGCGCCAGCAGCTTGGGAGCGGGAGGGTTCAATGAGCAGTTCTTC. This encodes CASSLGAGGFNEQFF. The chain employs TRBV5-1 and TRBJ2-1; 10 bases align to TRBD2. Trimming took 0 bases from V and 6 from J; bases not matched to a gene: 3. There are 15 residues in the CDR3. Germline CDR1 is SGHRS and CDR2 is YFSETQ. The full variable domain, with the rest looked up from reference TRBV5-1 and TRBJ2-1, is KAGVTQTPRYLIKTRGQQVTLSCSPISGHRSVSWYQQTPGQGLQFLFEYFSETQRNKGNFPGRFSGRQFSNSRSEMNVSTLELGDSALYLCASSLGAGGFNEQFFGPGTRLTVL.

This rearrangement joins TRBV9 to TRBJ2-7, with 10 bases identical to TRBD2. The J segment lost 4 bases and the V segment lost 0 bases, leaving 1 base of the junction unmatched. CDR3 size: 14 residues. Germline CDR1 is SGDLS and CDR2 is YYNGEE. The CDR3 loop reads CASSVAAGGYEQYF. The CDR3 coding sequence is TGTGCCAGCAGCGTAGCAGCGGGAGGGTACGAGCAGTACTTC.

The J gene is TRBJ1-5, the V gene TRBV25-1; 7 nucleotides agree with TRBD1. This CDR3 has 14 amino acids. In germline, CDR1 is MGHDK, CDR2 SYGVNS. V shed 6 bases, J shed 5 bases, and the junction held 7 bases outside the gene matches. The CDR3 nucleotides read TGTGCCAGCAGGGCGACAGGGCACCATCAGCCCCAGCATTTT. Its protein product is CASRATGHHQPQHF.

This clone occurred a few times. CDR3: CASSLATGGALNEKLFF. Written as DNA, the CDR3 is TGTGCCAGCAGTTTAGCGACAGGGGGCGCATTGAATGAAAAACTGTTTTTT. The chain carries TRBV28 and TRBJ1-4; 10 bases map to TRBD1. The CDR3 has 17 residues. The V gene end was trimmed by 2 bases and the J gene end by 5 bases; junction bases not matched to a gene: 8. The germline V gene encodes CDR1 MDHEN and CDR2 SYDVKM.

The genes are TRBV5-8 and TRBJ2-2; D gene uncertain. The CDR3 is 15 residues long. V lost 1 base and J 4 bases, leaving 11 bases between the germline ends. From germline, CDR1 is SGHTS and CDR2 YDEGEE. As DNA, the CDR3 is TGTGCCAGCAGCTTGAAAGGGTGGGGCACCGGGGAGCTGTTTTTT. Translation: CASSLKGWGTGELFF.

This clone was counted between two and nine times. The CDR3 here is CASSLGDGDTDTQYF. CDR3 nucleotide sequence: TGTGCCAGCAGCTTAGGGGACGGAGACACAGATACGCAGTATTTT. This chain connects TRBV7-8 to TRBJ2-3; D could derive from TRBD1 or TRBD2 (5 bases each). V was cut by 1 base and J by 2 bases, with 10 bases left in between. There are 15 residues in the CDR3. Germline V gene data show CDR1 as SGHVS and CDR2 as FQNEAQ.

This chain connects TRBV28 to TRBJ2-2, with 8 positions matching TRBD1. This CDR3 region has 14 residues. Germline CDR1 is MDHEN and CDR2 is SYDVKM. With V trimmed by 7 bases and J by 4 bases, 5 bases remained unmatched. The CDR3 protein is CASKPGQATGELFF. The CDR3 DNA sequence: TGTGCCAGCAAACCGGGACAGGCCACCGGGGAGCTGTTTTTT.

The CDR3 bases are TGTGCCAGCAGCGGGGACAGATCAATCCAAGAGACCCAGTACTTC. It translates to CASSGDRSIQETQYF. The chain has TRBV5-4 and TRBJ2-5; 7 positions agree with TRBD1. Germline CDR1 SGHNT, CDR2 YYREEE (reference sequence). The CDR3 spans 15 residues. V lost 4 bases to trimming and J lost 1 base; unmatched junction nucleotides: 7.

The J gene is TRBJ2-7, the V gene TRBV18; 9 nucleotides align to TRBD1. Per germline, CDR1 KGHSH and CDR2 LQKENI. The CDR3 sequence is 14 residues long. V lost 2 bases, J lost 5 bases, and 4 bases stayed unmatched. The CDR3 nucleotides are TGTGCCAGCTCACCATTGGACAGGGGTAACGAGCAGTACTTC. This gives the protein CASSPLDRGNEQYF.

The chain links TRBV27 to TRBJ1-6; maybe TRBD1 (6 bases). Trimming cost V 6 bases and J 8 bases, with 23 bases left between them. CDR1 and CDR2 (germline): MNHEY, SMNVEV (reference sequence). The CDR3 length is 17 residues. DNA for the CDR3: TGTGCCAGCAGGGCCGGGGGGGGGCGAATGTTGGATTCACCCCTCCACTTT. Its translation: CASRAGGGRMLDSPLHF.

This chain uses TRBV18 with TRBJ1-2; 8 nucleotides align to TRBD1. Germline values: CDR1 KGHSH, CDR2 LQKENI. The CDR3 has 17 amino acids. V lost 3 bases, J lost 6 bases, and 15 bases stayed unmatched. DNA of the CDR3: TGTGCCAGCTCACCGAATGAAGCGGGCAGGGGGCGCGATGGCTACACCTTC. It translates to CASSPNEAGRGRDGYTF.

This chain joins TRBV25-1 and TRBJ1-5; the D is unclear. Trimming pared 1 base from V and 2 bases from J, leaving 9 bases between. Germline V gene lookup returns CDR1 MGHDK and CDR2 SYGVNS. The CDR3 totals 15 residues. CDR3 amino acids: CASSESPEGNQPQHF. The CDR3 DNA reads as TGTGCCAGCAGTGAATCCCCCGAAGGCAATCAGCCCCAGCATTTT.

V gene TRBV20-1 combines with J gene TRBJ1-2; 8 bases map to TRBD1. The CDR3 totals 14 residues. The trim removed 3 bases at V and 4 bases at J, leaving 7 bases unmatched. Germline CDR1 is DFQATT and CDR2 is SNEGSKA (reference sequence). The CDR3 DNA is TGCAGTGCTAGTGGGGACAGGACAATCTATGGCTACACCTTC. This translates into CSASGDRTIYGYTF.

The CDR3 nucleotides are TGTGCCAGCAGCTTTGTGGGGGGTTGGGGATCTTCCTACGAGCAGTACTTC. Its protein is CASSFVGGWGSSYEQYF. V gene TRBV5-4 combines with J gene TRBJ2-7, with D possibly matching TRBD2 (6 bases). CDR3 length equals 17 residues. Trimming shortened V by 2 bases and J by 1 base, and 19 bases separated the two germline ends. Germline V CDR1 and CDR2: SGHNT, YYREEE (reference sequence). Together with reference TRBV5-4 and TRBJ2-7, the CDR3 gives the full variable domain: ETGVTQSPTHLIKTRGQQVTLRCSSQSGHNTVSWYQQALGQGPQFIFQYYREEENGRGNFPPRFSGLQFPNYSSELNVNALELDDSALYLCASSFVGGWGSSYEQYFGPGTRLTVT.

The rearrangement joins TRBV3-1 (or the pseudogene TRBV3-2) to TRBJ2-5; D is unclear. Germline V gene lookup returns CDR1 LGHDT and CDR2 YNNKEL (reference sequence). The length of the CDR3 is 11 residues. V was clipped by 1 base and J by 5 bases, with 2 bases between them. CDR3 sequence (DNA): TGTGCCAGCAGCCAAGTGGAGACCCAGTACTTC. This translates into CASSQVETQYF.

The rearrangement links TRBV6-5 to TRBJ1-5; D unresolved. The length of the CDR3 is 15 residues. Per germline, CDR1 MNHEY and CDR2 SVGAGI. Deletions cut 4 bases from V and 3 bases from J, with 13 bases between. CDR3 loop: CASSSMARLNQPQHF. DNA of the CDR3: TGTGCCAGCAGTTCTATGGCCCGTCTCAATCAGCCCCAGCATTTT.

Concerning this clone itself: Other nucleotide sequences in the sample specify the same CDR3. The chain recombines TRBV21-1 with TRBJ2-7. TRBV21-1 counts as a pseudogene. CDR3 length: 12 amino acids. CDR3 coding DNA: TGTGCCAGCAGCACGTCATGGTGGGAGCAGTACTTC. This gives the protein CASSTSWWEQYF.

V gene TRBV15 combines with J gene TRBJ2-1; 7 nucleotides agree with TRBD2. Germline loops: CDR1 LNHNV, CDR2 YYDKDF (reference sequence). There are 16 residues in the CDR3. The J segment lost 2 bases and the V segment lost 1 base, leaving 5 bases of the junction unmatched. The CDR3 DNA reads TGTGCCACCAGCAGAGTAGGAGCGGGACCCTACAATGAGCAGTTCTTC. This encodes CATSRVGAGPYNEQFF.

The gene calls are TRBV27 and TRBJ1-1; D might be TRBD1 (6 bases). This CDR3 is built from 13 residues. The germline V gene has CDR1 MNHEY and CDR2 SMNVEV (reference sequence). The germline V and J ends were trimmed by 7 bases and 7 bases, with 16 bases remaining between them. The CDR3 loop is CASKGGLFSEAFF. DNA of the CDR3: TGTGCCAGCAAAGGGGGGTTGTTCAGTGAAGCTTTCTTT.

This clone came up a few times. The CDR3 DNA follows: TGCAGCGTTGGGGGGACAGGGAAGGGCCGAGGCTACACCTTC. It translates to CSVGGTGKGRGYTF. The chain recombines TRBV29-1 with TRBJ1-2; TRBD1 agrees at 9 bases. The CDR3 runs 14 residues. Germline CDR1 reads SQVTM; CDR2 reads ANQGSEA. Trimming cost V 4 bases and J 8 bases; bases outside gene matches: 11.

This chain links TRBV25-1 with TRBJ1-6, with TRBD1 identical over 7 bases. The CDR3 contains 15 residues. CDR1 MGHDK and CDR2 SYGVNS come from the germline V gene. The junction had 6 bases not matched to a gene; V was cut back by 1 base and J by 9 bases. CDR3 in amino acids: CASSELRGRGSPLHF. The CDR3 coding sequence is TGTGCCAGCAGTGAATTGAGGGGGCGCGGTTCACCCCTCCACTTT.

The CDR3 spells CSVGRMNTEAFF. In DNA, the CDR3 is TGCAGCGTTGGCCGAATGAACACTGAAGCTTTCTTT. The chain uses TRBV29-1 and TRBJ1-1; D call uncertain. CDR3 length: 12 amino acids. V gave up 4 bases and J gave up 0 bases, with 6 bases separating them. The germline V gene has CDR1 SQVTM and CDR2 ANQGSEA.

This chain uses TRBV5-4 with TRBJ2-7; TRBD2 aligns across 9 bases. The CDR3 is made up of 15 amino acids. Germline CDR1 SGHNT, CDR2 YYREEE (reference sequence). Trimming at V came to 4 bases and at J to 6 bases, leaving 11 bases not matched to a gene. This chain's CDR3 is CASSTIVSGSGEQYF. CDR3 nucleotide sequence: TGTGCCAGCAGCACCATCGTTAGCGGGAGCGGCGAGCAGTACTTC. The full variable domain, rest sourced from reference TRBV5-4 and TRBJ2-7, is ETGVTQSPTHLIKTRGQQVTLRCSSQSGHNTVSWYQQALGQGPQFIFQYYREEENGRGNFPPRFSGLQFPNYSSELNVNALELDDSALYLCASSTIVSGSGEQYFGPGTRLTVT.

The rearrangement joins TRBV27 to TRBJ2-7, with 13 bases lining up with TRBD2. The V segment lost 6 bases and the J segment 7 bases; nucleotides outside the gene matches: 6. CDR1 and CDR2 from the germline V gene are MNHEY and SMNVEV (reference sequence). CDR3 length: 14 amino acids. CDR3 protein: CASRTSGREREQYF. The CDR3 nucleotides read TGTGCCAGCAGAACTAGCGGGAGGGAGAGAGAGCAGTACTTC.

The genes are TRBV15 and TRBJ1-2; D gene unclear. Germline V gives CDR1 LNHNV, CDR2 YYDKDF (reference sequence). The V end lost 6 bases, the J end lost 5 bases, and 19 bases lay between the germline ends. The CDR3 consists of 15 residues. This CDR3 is CATSPRLPREYGYTF. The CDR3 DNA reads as TGTGCCACCAGTCCTAGACTCCCCCGGGAGTATGGCTACACCTTC.

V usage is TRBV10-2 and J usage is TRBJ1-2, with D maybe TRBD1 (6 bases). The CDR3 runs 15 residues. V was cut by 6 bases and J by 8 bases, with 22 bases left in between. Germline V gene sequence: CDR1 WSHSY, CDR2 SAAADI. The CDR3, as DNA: TGCGCCAGCAGGGATGGACAGCCCGGGGATTTAGGCTACACCTTC. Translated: CASRDGQPGDLGYTF.